This T cell receptor beta chain originates from a study of CD8+ T cells in alopecia areata. Researchers gathered lesional scalp punch biopsies and peripheral blood from patients with alopecia areata. Sorting separated CD4+ and CD8+ T cells out of PBMCs. V lost 3 bases and J lost 3, with 13 bases in between. Germline V gene sequence: CDR1 SGHRS, CDR2 YFSETQ. The CDR3 has 14 residues. After isolation, RNA underwent reverse transcription to generate cDNA as the sequencing template. Method: immunoSEQ multiplex PCR; TCRdb's copy keeps in-frame clones and lacks some. The sample holds about 110,000 clones, under 60% seen once.

The source is a human donor with alopecia areata. This rearrangement joins TRBV5-1 to TRBJ2-7; D tentatively reads TRBD1 or TRBD2 (5 bases each). Sequenced sample: NKG2D-low CD8+ T cells sorted from blood. CDR3 coding DNA: TGCGCCAGCAGCTATTACGGGACCCACTACGAGCAGTACTTC. Translation gives CASSYYGTHYEQYF.